The following is a T cell receptor beta chain sequence with its context. What it binds is unknown. This record comes from a study of human thymus T cells. Sequencing was performed with immunoSEQ multiplex PCR; in TCRdb, only in-frame clones are kept and a portion is missing. This sample yields roughly 54,000 clones, of which over 85% are seen a single time; almost 6% belongs to the top ten. The CDR3 consists of 13 residues. Germline CDR1 is SNHLY and CDR2 is FYNNEI. V lost 2 bases, J lost 9 bases, and 6 bases stayed unmatched. Only four of the eight donors provided an approximately 0.45-1 mL blood sample. All available leukocytes, rather than a set cell count, yielded the blood DNA. Study-level points and caveats: The authors found apparently biased V and J gene usage in thymic and blood repertoires.

The TCR sequence derives from a boy under three years old with a congenital heart defect but otherwise immunologically healthy. Sequences were obtained from blood. The chain has TRBV2 and TRBJ2-7, with 8 positions matching TRBD2. CDR3 in DNA: TGTGCCAGCAGTGAATACGGGAGGGCAGGGCAGTACTTC. Its protein is CASSEYGRAGQYF.